This T cell receptor beta chain comes out of a study of T cells in Graves' hyperthyroidism and ophthalmopathy. Study-level information: Specimen type is peripheral blood, collected at initial diagnosis prior to any treatment. General study findings and limits: In the analysis, a 13 V-J model separated ophthalmopathy from stable hyperthyroidism. Most expanded thyroid clonotypes above 0.001 recurred in blood.

Amplified TCR beta CDR3 regions derived from RNA transcripts. The HTBI primer set was used in a first-round RT-PCR of the TCR CDR3. TCRdb independently ran MiXCR on the multiplex PCR reads; one entry per CDR3 protein. Among some 350,000 distinct CDR3 sequences listed, around 14% were seen once. In its sample, this clonotype was seen many times. The antigen is undetermined. PBMCs stemmed from 10 ml fresh peripheral blood. Sequences were obtained from blood. This sequence originates from a woman under 30 with Graves' hyperthyroidism that later progressed to Graves' ophthalmopathy.

The CDR3 sequence is CASSLATGTYGYTF. The DNA for the CDR3 is TGTGCCAGCAGCTTAGCCACCGGGACCTATGGCTACACCTTC. The rearrangement uses TRBV11-1 and TRBJ1-2; TRBD1 is a possible D gene (5 bases). The germline V gene has CDR1 SGHAT and CDR2 FQDESV (reference sequence). The CDR3 is made up of 14 amino acids. The germline V and J ends were trimmed by 0 bases and 4 bases, with 9 bases remaining between them.